Listed here are 4 T cell receptor beta chains from one sample, sequenced in a study of control samples from healthy donors and cancer patients. Method: immunoSEQ multiplex PCR; TCRdb's copy keeps in-frame clones and lacks some. Of some 150,000 clones in the sample, under 96% are singletons; the top ten hold approximately 0.97%. Material: blood. The source is a woman in her twenties or thirties in good health.

The CDR3 DNA reads as TGTGCCAGCAGCGCGGGACTTGGGAACACCGGGGAGCTGTTTTTT. It specifies CASSAGLGNTGELFF. The chain couples TRBV9 to TRBJ2-2, with a tentative D call TRBD2 (6 bases). The CDR3 has 15 amino acids. Trimming cost V 3 bases and J 1 base, with 10 bases left between them. From germline, CDR1 is SGDLS and CDR2 YYNGEE.

The rearrangement links TRBV29-1 to TRBJ2-5; D gene unclear. V was shortened by 0 bases and J by 2 bases, with 10 bases between the two germline ends. Per germline, CDR1 SQVTM and CDR2 ANQGSEA. The CDR3 consists of 14 residues. CDR3 nucleotides: TGCAGCGTTGAAGATGGAGCAGATCAAGAGACCCAGTACTTC. Its protein is CSVEDGADQETQYF.

The chain is built from TRBV6-1 and TRBJ1-3, with D unclear. The V gene's germline CDR1 is MNHNS and CDR2 SASEGT. The CDR3 consists of 17 residues. Trimming took off 0 bases at V and 3 bases at J, with 15 bases between the two ends. The CDR3 coding sequence is TGTGCCAGCAGTGAAGCTGTTTGGCAAGGAGGTGGAAACACCATATATTTT. Translated, it gives CASSEAVWQGGGNTIYF.

The rearrangement joins TRBV3-1 (or the pseudogene TRBV3-2) to TRBJ2-7, with unresolved D. The length of the CDR3 is 16 residues. The germline V and J ends were trimmed by 6 bases and 2 bases, with 20 bases remaining between them. Germline V CDR1 and CDR2: LGHDT, YNNKEL (reference sequence). This CDR3 is CASSRKSAPRTYEQYF. The CDR3 coding sequence is TGTGCCAGCAGTCGAAAATCGGCTCCGAGGACCTACGAGCAGTACTTC.